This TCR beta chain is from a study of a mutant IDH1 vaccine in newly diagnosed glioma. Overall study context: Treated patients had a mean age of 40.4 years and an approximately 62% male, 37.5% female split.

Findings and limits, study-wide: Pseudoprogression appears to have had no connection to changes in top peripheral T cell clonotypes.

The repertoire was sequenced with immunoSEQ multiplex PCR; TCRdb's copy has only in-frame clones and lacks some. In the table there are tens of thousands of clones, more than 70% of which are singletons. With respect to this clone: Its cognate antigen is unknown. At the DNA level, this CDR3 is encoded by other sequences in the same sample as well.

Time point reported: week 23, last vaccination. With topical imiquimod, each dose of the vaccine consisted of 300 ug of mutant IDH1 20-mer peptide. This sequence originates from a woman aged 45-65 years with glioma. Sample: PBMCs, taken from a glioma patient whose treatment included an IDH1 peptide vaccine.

The CDR3 nucleotides read TGCGCCAGCAGCTTGGCCCCACCTAACTATGGCTACACCTTC. Encoded protein: CASSLAPPNYGYTF. The chain links TRBV5-1 to TRBJ1-2; D is unresolved. V lost 0 bases and J lost 0, with 6 bases in between. CDR1 and CDR2 (germline): SGHRS, YFSETQ. The CDR3 is 14 amino acids.